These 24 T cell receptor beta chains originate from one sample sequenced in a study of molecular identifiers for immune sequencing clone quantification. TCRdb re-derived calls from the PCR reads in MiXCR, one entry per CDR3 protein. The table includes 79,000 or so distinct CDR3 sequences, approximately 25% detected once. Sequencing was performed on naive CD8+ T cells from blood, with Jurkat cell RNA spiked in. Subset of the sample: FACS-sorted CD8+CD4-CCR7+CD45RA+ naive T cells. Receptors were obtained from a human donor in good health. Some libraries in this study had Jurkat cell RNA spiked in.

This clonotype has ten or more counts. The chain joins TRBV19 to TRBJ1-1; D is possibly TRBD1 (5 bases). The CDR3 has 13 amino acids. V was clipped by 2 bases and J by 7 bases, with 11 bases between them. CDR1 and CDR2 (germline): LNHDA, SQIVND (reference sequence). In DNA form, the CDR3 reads TGTGCCAGTAGTATATTTAGAGACAGTGAAGCTTTCTTT. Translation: CASSIFRDSEAFF.

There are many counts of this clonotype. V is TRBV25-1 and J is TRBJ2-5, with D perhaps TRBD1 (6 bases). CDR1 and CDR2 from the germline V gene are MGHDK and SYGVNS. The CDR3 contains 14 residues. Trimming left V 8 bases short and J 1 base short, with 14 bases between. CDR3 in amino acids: CASQTGFPQETQYF. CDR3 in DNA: TGTGCCAGCCAAACAGGGTTTCCCCAAGAGACCCAGTACTTC.

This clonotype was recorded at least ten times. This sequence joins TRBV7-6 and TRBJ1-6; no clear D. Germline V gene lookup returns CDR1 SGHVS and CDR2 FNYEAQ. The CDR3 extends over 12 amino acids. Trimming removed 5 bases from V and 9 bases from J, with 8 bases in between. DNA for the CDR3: TGTGCCAGCAGCCTAATTGGTTCACCCCTCCACTTT. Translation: CASSLIGSPLHF.

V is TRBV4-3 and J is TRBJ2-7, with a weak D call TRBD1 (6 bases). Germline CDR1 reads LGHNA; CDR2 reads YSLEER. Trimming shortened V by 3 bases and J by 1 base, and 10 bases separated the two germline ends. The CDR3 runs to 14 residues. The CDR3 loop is CASSHEGQSYEQYF. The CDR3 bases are TGCGCCAGCAGCCATGAAGGACAGTCCTACGAGCAGTACTTC.

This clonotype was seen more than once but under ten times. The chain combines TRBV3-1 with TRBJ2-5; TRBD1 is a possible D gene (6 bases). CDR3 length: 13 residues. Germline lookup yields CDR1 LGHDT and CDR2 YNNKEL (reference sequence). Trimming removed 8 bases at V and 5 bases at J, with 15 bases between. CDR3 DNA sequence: TGTGCCAGCGGCGACAGGAACGAGGAGACCCAGTACTTC. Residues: CASGDRNEETQYF.

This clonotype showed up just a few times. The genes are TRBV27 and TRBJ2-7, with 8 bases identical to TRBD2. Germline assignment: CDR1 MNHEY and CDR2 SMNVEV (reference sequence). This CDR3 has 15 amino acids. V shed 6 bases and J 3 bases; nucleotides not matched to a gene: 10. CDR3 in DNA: TGTGCCAGCAGCAACGGGACTAGGCTATTCTACGAGCAGTACTTC. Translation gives CASSNGTRLFYEQYF.

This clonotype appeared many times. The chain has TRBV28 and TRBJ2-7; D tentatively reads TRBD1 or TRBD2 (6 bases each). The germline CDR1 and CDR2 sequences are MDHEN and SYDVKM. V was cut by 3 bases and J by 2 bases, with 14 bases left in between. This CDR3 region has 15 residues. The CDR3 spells CASSLSRGGTYEQYF. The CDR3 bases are TGTGCCAGCAGTTTGAGCAGGGGCGGGACCTACGAGCAGTACTTC. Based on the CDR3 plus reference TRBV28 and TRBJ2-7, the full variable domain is DVKVTQSSRYLVKRTGEKVFLECVQDMDHENMFWYRQDPGLGLRLIYFSYDVKMKEKGDIPEGYSVSREKKERFSLILESASTNQTSMYLCASSLSRGGTYEQYFGPGTRLTVT.

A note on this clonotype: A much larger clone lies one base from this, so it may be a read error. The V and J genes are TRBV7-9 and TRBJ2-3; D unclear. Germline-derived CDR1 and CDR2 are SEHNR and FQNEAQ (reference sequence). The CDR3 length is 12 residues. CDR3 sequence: CACSFITDTQYF. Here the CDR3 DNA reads TGTGCCTGCAGCTTTATTACAGATACGCAGTATTTT.

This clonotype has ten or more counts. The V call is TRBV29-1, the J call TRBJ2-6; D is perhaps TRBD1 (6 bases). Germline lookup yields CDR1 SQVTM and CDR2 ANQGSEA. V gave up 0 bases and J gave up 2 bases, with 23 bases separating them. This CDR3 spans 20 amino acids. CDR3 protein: CSVEDTSRWTENPGANVLTF. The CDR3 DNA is TGCAGCGTTGAAGATACCTCACGGTGGACAGAAAATCCTGGGGCCAACGTCCTGACTTTC.

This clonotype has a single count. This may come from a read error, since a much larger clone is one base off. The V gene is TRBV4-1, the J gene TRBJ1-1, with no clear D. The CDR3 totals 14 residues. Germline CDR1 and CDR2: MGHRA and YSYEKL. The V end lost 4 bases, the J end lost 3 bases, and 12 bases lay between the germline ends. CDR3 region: CASSPPTWDTEAFF. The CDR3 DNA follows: TGCGCCAGCAGCCCGCCCACTTGGGACACTGAAGCTTTCTTT.

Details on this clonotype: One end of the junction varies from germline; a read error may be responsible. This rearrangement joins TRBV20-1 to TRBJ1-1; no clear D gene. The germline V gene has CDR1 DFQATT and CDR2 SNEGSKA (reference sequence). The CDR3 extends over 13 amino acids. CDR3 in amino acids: CIARSPEITEAFF. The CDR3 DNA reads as TGCATTGCTAGATCCCCAGAGATCACTGAAGCTTTCTTT.

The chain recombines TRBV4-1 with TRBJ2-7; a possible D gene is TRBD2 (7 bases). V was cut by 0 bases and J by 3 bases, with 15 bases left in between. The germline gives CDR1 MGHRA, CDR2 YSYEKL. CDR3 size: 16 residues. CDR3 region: CASSQERGRGDYEQYF. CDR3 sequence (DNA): TGCGCCAGCAGCCAAGAAAGGGGGAGGGGGGACTACGAGCAGTACTTC.

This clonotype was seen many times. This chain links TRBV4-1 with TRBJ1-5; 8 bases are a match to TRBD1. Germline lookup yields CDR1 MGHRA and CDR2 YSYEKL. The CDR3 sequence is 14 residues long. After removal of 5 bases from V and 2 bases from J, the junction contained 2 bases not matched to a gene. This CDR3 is CASSATGGNQPQHF. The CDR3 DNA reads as TGCGCCAGCAGCGCGACAGGGGGCAATCAGCCCCAGCATTTT.

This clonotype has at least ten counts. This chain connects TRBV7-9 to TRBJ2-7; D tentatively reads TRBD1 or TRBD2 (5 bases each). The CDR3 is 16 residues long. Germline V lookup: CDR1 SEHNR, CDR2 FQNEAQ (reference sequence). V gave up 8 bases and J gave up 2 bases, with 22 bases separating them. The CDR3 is CASVHTGARGPYEQYF. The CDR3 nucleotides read TGTGCCAGCGTCCACACCGGGGCCCGGGGCCCCTACGAGCAGTACTTC.

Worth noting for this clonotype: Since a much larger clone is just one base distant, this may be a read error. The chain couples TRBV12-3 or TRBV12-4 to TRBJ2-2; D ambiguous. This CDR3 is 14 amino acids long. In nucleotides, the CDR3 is TGTACCAGCAGTTTTTACCGAAACACCGGGGAGCTGTTTTTT. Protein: CTSSFYRNTGELFF.

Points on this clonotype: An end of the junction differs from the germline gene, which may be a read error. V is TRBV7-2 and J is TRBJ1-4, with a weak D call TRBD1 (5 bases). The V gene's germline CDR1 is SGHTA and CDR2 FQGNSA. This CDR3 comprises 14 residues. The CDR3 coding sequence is TGTGCCAGCAGCGAGACAGCCCTGGATGAAAAACTATTATTT. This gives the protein CASSETALDEKLLF. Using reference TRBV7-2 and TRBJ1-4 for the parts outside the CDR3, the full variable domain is GAGVSQSPSNKVTEKGKDVELRCDPISGHTALYWYRQSLGQGLEFLIYFQGNSAPDKSGLPSDRFSAERTGGSVSTLTIQRTQQEDSAVYLCASSETALDEKLLFGSGTQLSVL.

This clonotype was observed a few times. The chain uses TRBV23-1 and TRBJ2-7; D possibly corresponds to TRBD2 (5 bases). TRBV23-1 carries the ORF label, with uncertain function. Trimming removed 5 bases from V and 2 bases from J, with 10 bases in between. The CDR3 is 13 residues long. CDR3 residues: CASSTLGTYEQYF. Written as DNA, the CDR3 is TGCGCCAGCAGTACCCTCGGGACCTACGAGCAGTACTTC.

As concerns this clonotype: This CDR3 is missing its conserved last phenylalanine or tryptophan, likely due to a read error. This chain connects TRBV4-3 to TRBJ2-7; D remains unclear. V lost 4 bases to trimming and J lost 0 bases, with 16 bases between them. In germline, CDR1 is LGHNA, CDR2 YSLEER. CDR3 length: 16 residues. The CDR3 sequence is CASSPTTYPSSYEQYI. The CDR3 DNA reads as TGCGCCAGCAGCCCGACGACCTACCCTAGCTCCTACGAGCAGTACATC.

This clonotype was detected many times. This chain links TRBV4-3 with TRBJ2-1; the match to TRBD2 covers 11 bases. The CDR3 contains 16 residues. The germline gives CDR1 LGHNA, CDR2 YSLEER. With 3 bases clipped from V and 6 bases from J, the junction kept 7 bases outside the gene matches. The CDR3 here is CASSQELAGDSNEQFF. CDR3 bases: TGCGCCAGCAGCCAGGAACTAGCGGGGGATTCCAATGAGCAGTTCTTC.

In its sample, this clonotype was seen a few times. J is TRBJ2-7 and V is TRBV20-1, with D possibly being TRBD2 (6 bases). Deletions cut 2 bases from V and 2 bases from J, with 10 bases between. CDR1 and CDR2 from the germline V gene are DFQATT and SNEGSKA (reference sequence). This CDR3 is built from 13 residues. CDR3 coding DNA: TGCAGTGCTAGAAGAACTAGCACCTACGAGCAGTACTTC. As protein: CSARRTSTYEQYF.

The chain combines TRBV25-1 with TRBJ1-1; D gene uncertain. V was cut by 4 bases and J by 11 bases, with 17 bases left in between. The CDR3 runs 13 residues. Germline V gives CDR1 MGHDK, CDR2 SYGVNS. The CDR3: CASSVGLPEHAFF. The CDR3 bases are TGTGCCAGCAGTGTTGGGCTCCCCGAGCACGCTTTCTTT.

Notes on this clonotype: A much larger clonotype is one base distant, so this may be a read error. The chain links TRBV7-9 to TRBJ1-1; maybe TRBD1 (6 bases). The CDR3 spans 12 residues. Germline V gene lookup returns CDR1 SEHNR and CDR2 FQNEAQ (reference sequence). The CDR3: CANSLAGAEAFF. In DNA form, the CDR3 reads TGTGCCAACAGCTTAGCAGGGGCAGAAGCTTTCTTT.

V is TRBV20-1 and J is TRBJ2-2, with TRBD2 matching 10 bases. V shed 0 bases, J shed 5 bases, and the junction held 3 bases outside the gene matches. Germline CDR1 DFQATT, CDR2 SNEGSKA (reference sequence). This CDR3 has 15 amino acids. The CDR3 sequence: CSARDGTSATGELFF. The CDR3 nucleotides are TGCAGTGCTAGAGATGGGACTAGCGCTACCGGGGAGCTGTTTTTT.

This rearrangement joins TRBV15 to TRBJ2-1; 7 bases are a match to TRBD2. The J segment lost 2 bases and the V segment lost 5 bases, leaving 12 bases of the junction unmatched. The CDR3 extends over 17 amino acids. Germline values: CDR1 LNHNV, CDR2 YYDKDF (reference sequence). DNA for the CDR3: TGTGCCACCAGCGCCCAGGGACCAGCGGGAACCTACAATGAGCAGTTCTTC. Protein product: CATSAQGPAGTYNEQFF.